This TCR beta chain was sequenced during a study of cytomegalovirus exposure and HLA in healthy donors. Findings and limits, study-wide: TCR beta V- and J-gene trimming was later associated with a missense DCLRE1C variant. According to reports, the classifier identified cytomegalovirus status with high specificity and sensitivity.

As to this clone: The antigen is not known.

V was clipped by 3 bases and J by 4 bases, with 10 bases between them. The CDR3 contains 14 residues. CDR1 is SGHTA, CDR2 FQGNSA, per germline. The PCR made use of 60 Vbeta and 13 Jbeta primers. The repertoire was sequenced with immunoSEQ multiplex PCR; TCRdb's copy has only in-frame clones and lacks some. This table has approximately 120,000 clones, around 80% appearing once. Donors likely had unrecorded immune exposures despite being nominally healthy when sampled. V is TRBV7-2 and J is TRBJ1-5, with a possible D match to TRBD1 (5 bases). Specimen: PBMCs. The source is a woman aged 30 to 39 in good health and CMV-seronegative. CDR3 amino acids: CASSLNSGNQPQHF. The CDR3 coding sequence is TGTGCCAGCAGCTTGAATTCAGGGAATCAGCCCCAGCATTTT.